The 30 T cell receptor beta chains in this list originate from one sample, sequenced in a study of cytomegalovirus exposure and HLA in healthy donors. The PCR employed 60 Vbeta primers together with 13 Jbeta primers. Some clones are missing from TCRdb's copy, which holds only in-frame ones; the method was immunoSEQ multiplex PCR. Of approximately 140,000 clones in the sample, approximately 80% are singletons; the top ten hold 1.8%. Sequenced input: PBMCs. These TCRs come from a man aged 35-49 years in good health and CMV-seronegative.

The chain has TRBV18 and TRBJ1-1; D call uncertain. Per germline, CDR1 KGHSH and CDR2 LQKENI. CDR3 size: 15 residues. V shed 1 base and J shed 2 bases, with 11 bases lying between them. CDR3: CASSPRGEINTEAFF. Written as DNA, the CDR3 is TGTGCCAGCTCACCACGGGGAGAAATAAACACTGAAGCTTTCTTT.

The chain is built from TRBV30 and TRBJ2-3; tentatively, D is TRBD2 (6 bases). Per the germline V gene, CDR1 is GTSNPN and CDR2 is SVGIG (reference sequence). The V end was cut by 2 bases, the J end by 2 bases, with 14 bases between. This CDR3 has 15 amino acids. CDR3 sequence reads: CAWSRENIITDTQYF. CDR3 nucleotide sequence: TGTGCCTGGAGTCGGGAGAATATTATCACAGATACGCAGTATTTT. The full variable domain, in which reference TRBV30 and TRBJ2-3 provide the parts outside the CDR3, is SQTIHQWPATLVQPVGSPLSLECTVEGTSNPNLYWYRQAAGRGLQLLFYSVGIGQISSEVPQNLSASRPQDRQFILSSKKLLLSDSGFYLCAWSRENIITDTQYFGPGTRLTVL.

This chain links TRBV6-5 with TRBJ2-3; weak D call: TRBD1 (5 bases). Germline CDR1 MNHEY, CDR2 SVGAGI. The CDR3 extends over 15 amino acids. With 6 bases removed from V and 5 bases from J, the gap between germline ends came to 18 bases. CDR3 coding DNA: TGTGCCAGCAGCCTAAAGGGGTGGGTCCGAGATACGCAGTATTTT. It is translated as CASSLKGWVRDTQYF.

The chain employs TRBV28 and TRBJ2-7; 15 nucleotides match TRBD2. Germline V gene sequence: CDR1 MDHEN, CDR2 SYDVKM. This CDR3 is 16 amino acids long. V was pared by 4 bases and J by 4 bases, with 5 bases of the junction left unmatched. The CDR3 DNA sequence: TGTGCCAGCAGTTCGACCGGGACTAGCGGGAGGTACGAGCAGTACTTC. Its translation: CASSSTGTSGRYEQYF.

CDR3 nucleotides: TGTGCCAGCAGTATAGAAGCCCCCTACGAGCAGTACTTC. This encodes CASSIEAPYEQYF. The V call is TRBV27, the J call TRBJ2-7; D is ambiguous. Germline assignment: CDR1 MNHEY and CDR2 SMNVEV (reference sequence). The CDR3 extends over 13 amino acids. V gave up 5 bases and J gave up 2 bases, with 10 bases separating them.

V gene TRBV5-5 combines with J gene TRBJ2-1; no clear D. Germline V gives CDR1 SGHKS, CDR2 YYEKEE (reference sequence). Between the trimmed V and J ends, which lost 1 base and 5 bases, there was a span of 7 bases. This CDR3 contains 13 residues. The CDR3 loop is CASSLPIDNEQFF. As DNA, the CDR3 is TGTGCCAGCAGCTTGCCTATAGACAATGAGCAGTTCTTC.

CDR3 bases: TGTGCCAGCACGCCAGACTCGCCAACCTACGAGCAGTACTTC. Amino acids: CASTPDSPTYEQYF. This sequence joins TRBV7-9 and TRBJ2-7; unclear D gene. CDR1 and CDR2 (germline): SEHNR, FQNEAQ (reference sequence). V was cut by 7 bases and J by 2 bases, with 15 bases left in between. This CDR3 is 14 amino acids long.

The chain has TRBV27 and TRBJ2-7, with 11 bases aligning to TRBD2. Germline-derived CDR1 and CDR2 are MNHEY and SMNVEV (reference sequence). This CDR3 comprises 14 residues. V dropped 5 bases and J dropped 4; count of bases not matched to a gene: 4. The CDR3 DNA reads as TGTGCCAGCAGTCCCGGGACTAGCGGTTACGAGCAGTACTTC. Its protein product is CASSPGTSGYEQYF.

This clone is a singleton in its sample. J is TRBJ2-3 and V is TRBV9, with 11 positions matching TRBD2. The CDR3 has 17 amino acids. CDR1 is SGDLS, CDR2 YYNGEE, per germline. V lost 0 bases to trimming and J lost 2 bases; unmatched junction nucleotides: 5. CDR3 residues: CASSVGASGGFTDTQYF. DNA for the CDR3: TGTGCCAGCAGCGTAGGGGCTAGCGGGGGGTTCACAGATACGCAGTATTTT.

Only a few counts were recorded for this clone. The CDR3 spells CASSQVRDRGLYGYTF. Here the CDR3 DNA reads TGTGCCAGCTCCCAGGTCCGGGACAGGGGGCTCTATGGCTACACCTTC. V and J are TRBV18 and TRBJ1-2, with TRBD1 identical over 12 bases. The CDR3 runs to 16 residues. Germline CDR1 KGHSH, CDR2 LQKENI. Trimming cost V 6 bases and J 4 bases; bases outside gene matches: 9.

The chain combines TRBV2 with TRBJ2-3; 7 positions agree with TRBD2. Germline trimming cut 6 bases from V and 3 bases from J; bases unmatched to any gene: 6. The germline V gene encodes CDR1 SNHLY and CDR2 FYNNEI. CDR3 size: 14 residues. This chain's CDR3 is CASRGGEGTDTQYF. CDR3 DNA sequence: TGTGCCAGCAGAGGCGGGGAGGGGACAGATACGCAGTATTTT.

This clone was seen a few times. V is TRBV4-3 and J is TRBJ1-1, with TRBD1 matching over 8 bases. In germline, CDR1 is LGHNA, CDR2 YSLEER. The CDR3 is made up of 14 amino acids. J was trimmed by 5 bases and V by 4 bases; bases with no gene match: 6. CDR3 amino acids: CASSLQGGGTEAFF. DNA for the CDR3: TGCGCCAGCAGCCTACAGGGGGGGGGAACTGAAGCTTTCTTT.

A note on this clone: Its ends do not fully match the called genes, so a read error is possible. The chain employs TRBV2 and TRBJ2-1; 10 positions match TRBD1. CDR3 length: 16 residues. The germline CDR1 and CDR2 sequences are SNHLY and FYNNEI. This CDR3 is CASREGRTGGIDEQFF. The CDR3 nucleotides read TGTGCCAGCAGGGAAGGGAGGACAGGGGGAATCGATGAGCAGTTCTTC.

CDR3 in DNA: TGTGCCAGCAGATCCGGGACAGGGGGACTTGGCTACACCTTC. It yields the protein CASRSGTGGLGYTF. The chain couples TRBV28 to TRBJ1-2; 11 bases fit TRBD1. CDR1 and CDR2 (germline): MDHEN, SYDVKM. V lost 6 bases to trimming and J lost 7 bases; unmatched junction nucleotides: 7. The CDR3 is made up of 14 amino acids.

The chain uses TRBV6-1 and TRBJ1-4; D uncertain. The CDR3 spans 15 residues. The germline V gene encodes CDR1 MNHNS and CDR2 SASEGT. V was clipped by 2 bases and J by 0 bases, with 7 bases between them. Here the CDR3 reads CASSEPGATNEKLFF. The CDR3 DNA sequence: TGTGCCAGCAGTGAACCAGGTGCAACTAATGAAAAACTGTTTTTT.

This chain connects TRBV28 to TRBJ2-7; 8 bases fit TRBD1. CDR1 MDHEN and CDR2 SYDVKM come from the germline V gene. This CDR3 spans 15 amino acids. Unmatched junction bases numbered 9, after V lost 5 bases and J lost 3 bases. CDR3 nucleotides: TGTGCCAGCAGTGGACCGGGGGACAGGAACTACGAGCAGTACTTC. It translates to CASSGPGDRNYEQYF.

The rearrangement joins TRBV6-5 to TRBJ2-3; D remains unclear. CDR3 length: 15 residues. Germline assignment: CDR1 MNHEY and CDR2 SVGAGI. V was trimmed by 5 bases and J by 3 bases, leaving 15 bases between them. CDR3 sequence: CASSRVGPSTDTQYF. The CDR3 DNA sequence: TGTGCCAGCAGTCGCGTTGGGCCTTCGACAGATACGCAGTATTTT.

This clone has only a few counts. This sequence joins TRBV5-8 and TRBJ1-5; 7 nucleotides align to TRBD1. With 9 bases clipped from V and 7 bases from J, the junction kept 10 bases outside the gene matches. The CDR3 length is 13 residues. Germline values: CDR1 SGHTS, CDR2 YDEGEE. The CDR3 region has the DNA TGTGCCACCGAACAGGGGAGCGGCCAGCCCCAGCATTTT. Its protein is CATEQGSGQPQHF.

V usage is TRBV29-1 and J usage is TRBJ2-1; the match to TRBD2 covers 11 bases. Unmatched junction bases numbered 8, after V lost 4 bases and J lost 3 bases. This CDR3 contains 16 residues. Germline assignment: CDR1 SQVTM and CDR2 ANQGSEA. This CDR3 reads CSVGAPTSGDYNEQFF. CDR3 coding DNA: TGCAGCGTTGGTGCCCCGACTAGCGGGGACTACAATGAGCAGTTCTTC.

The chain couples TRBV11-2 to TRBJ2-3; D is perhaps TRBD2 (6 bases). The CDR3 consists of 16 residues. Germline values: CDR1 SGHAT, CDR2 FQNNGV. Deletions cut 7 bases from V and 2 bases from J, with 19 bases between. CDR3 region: CASNPGTAYFTDTQYF. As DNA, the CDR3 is TGTGCCAGCAACCCGGGGACTGCCTATTTCACAGATACGCAGTATTTT.

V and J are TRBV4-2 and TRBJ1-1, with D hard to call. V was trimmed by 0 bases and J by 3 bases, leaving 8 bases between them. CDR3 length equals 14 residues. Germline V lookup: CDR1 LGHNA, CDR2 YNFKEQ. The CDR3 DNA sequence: TGTGCCAGCAGCCAAGAACTTTTGGACACTGAAGCTTTCTTT. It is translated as CASSQELLDTEAFF.

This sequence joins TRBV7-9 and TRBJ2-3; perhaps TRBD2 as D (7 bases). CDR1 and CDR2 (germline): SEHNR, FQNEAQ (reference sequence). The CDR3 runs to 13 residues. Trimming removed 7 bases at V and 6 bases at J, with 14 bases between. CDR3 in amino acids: CASMEGGFDTQYF. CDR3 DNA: TGTGCCAGCATGGAGGGGGGGTTTGATACGCAGTATTTT.

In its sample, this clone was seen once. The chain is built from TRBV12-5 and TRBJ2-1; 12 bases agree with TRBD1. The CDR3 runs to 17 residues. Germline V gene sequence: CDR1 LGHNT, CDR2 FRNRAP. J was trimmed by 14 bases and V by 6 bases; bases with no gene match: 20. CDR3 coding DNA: TGTGCTAGTGGCCGACCCCGGGACAGGGGGCGCATAGAGGTCAAGTTCTTC. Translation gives CASGRPRDRGRIEVKFF. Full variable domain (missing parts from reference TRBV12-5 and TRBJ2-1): DARVTQTPRHKVTEMGQEVTMRCQPILGHNTVFWYRQTMMQGLELLAYFRNRAPLDDSGMPKDRFSAEMPDATLATLKIQPSEPRDSAVYFCASGRPRDRGRIEVKFFGPGTRLTVL.

As DNA, the CDR3 is TGTGCCATCAGTGAGACAGAGAGAGGAAACACCATATATTTT. Amino acid sequence: CAISETERGNTIYF. This rearrangement joins TRBV10-3 to TRBJ1-3; D is unresolved. Trimming took off 2 bases at V and 4 bases at J, with 9 bases between the two ends. The CDR3 runs 14 residues. Germline-derived CDR1 and CDR2 are ENHRY and SYGVKD.

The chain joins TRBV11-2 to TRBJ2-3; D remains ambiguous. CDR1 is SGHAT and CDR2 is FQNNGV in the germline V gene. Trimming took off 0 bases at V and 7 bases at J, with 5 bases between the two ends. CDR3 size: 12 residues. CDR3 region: CASSLDTNTQYF. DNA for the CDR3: TGTGCCAGCAGCTTAGATACAAATACGCAGTATTTT.

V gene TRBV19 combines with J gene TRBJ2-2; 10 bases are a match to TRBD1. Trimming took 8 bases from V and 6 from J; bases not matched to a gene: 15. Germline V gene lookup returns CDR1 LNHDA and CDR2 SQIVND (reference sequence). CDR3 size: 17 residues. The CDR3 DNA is TGTGCCAGTTTTCCCCCCACGGGACAGGGGAATTCCGGGGAGCTGTTTTTT. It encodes CASFPPTGQGNSGELFF. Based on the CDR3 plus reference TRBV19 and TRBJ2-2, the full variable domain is DGGITQSPKYLFRKEGQNVTLSCEQNLNHDAMYWYRQDPGQGLRLIYYSQIVNDFQKGDIAEGYSVSREKKESFPLTVTSAQKNPTAFYLCASFPPTGQGNSGELFFGEGSRLTVL.

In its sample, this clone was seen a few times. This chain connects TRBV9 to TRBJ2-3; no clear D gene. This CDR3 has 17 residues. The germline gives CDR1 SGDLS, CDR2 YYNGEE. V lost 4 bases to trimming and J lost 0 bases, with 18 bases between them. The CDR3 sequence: CASSPYSASLSTDTQYF. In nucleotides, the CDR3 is TGTGCCAGCAGCCCTTACTCCGCTAGTCTAAGCACAGATACGCAGTATTTT.

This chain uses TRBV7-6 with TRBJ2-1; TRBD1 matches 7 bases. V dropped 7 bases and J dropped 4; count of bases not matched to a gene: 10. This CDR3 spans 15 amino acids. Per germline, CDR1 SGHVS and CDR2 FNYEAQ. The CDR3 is CASNPRDRSYNEQFF. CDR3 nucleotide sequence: TGTGCCAGCAACCCTCGGGACAGATCTTACAATGAGCAGTTCTTC.

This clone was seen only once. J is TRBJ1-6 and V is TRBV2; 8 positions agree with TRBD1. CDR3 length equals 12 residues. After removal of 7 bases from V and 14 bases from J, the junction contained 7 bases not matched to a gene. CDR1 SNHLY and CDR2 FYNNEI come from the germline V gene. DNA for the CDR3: TGTGCCAGCACCCTACAGGACAGGGCCCTCCACTTT. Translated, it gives CASTLQDRALHF.

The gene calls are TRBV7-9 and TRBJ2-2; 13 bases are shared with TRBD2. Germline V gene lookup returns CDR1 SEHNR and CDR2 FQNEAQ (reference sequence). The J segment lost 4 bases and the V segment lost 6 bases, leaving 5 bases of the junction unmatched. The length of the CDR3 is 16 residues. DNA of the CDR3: TGTGCCAGCAGTCGGACTAGCGGGAGCGGCACCGGGGAGCTGTTTTTT. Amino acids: CASSRTSGSGTGELFF.